This T cell receptor beta chain was observed in a study of T cells in localized non-small cell lung cancer. Findings and limits, study-wide: The study detected a median around 61 of the top 100 tumor clones in adjacent lung. In the blood, greater T cell density corresponded to longer overall survival. Because researchers sequenced only one region of the tumor, heterogeneity is still possible. In uninvolved adjacent lung, T cell clonality reached its highest value, exceeding tumor.

Libraries were prepared by immunoSEQ multiplex PCR; TCRdb keeps only in-frame clonotypes and omits some of them. The top ten clones hold less than 3% of a sample with over 15,000 clones, about 89% of them seen once. The germline CDR1 and CDR2 sequences are SGHTA and FQGNSA. This CDR3 is built from 15 residues. Deletions cut 1 base from V and 8 bases from J, with 17 bases between. Comment on this clone: Its cognate antigen is unknown.

The clonotype comes from a woman aged 40 to 75 with stage I lung adenocarcinoma. This material consisted of peripheral blood, taken before any cancer treatment. V gene TRBV7-2 combines with J gene TRBJ1-1, with D possibly TRBD1 on 5 matching bases. The CDR3 here is CASSLVVFSSGEAFF. Written as DNA, the CDR3 is TGTGCCAGCAGCTTAGTAGTTTTTTCGTCAGGGGAAGCTTTCTTT.